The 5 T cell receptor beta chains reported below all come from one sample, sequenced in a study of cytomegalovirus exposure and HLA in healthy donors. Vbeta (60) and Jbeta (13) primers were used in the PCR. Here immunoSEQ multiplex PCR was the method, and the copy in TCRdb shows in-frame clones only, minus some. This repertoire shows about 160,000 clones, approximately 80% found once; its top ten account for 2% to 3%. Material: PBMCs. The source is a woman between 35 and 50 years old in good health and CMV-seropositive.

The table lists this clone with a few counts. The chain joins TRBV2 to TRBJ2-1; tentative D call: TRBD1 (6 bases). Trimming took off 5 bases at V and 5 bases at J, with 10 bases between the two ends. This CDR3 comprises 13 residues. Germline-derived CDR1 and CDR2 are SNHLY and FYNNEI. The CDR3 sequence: CASSPRQDNEQFF. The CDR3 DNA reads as TGTGCCAGCAGTCCTCGACAGGACAATGAGCAGTTCTTC.

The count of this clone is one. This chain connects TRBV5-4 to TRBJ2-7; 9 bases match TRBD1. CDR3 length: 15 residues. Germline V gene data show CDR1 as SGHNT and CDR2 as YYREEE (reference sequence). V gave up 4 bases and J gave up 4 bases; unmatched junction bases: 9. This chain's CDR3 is CASSPSGTGLYEQYF. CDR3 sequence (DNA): TGTGCCAGCAGCCCATCCGGGACAGGGTTGTACGAGCAGTACTTC.

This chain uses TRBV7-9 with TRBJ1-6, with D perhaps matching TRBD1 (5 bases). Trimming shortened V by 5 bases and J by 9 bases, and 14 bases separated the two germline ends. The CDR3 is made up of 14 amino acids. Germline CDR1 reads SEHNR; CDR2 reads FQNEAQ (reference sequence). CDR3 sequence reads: CASSRGDPGSPLHF. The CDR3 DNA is TGTGCCAGCAGCCGGGGGGACCCGGGTTCACCCCTCCACTTT.

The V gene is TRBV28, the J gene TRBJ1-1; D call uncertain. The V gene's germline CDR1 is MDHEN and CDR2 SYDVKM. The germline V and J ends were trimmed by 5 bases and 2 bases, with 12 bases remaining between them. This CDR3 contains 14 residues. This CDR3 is CASSQATGNTEAFF. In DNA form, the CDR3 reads TGTGCCAGCAGTCAAGCGACGGGAAACACTGAAGCTTTCTTT.

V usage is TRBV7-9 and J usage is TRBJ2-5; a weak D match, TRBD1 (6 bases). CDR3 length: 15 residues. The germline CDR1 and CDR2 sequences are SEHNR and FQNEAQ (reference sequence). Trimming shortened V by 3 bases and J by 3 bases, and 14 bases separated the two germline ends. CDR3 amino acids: CASSFPLSGEETQYF. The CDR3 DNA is TGTGCCAGCAGCTTCCCATTGTCAGGGGAAGAGACCCAGTACTTC.